These 30 T cell receptor beta chains came from one sample sequenced in a study of OX40 agonist ivuxolimab in advanced cancers. The method was the immunoSEQ multiplex PCR assay. Sourced from immuneACCESS, this table was stored by TCRdb with only in-frame sequences that have V and J called. A share of the clones is absent; for the studies checked, an unresolved V gene accounts for under half, and the remainder has no known explanation. A total of 25,000 to 35,000 clones appear in this sample, about nine tenths of them only once. The ten largest clones capture more than 30% of the sample. The sample here was CD4+ or CD8+ T cells sorted from blood, taken in a trial of the OX40 agonist ivuxolimab. These receptors were collected from an adult with an advanced solid tumor such as melanoma, head and neck, liver or kidney cancer.

The V gene is TRBV7-6, the J gene TRBJ2-1; 9 bases map to TRBD2. Trimming cost V 2 bases and J 4 bases; bases outside gene matches: 3. The CDR3 loop spans 15 amino acids. CDR1 SGHVS and CDR2 FNYEAQ come from the germline V gene. This CDR3 is CASSLRAGGYNEQFF. The CDR3, as DNA: TGTGCCAGCAGCTTAAGAGCGGGAGGTTACAATGAGCAGTTCTTC.

J is TRBJ1-1 and V is TRBV2; D not resolved. The CDR3 length is 12 residues. V shed 3 bases and J shed 7 bases, with 9 bases lying between them. Germline lookup yields CDR1 SNHLY and CDR2 FYNNEI. CDR3 amino acids: CASSERVLEAFF. DNA for the CDR3: TGTGCCAGCAGTGAGAGAGTACTTGAAGCTTTCTTT. The full variable domain, with the rest looked up from reference TRBV2 and TRBJ1-1, is EPEVTQTPSHQVTQMGQEVILRCVPISNHLYFYWYRQILGQKVEFLVSFYNNEISEKSEIFDDQFSVERPDGSNFTLKIRSTKLEDSAMYFCASSERVLEAFFGQGTRLTVV.

This chain links TRBV4-1 with TRBJ2-1, with D tentatively TRBD1 (5 bases). Germline V gene data show CDR1 as MGHRA and CDR2 as YSYEKL. The CDR3 spans 16 residues. Trimming left V 1 base short and J 5 bases short, with 15 bases between. The chain's CDR3 is CASSQALRARNNEQFF. The DNA of the CDR3 is TGCGCCAGCAGCCAAGCCCTCAGGGCCCGTAACAATGAGCAGTTCTTC.

CDR3 loop: CASSLGGYQETQYF. In nucleotides, the CDR3 is TGTGCCAGCAGTTTAGGGGGATACCAAGAGACCCAGTACTTC. The V gene is TRBV27, the J gene TRBJ2-5; either TRBD1 or TRBD2 may fit D (5 bases each). Germline CDR1 MNHEY, CDR2 SMNVEV (reference sequence). The CDR3 is made up of 14 amino acids. Trimming took off 2 bases at V and 0 bases at J, with 7 bases between the two ends.

This chain links TRBV6-5 with TRBJ2-5, with TRBD1 matching over 7 bases. The CDR3 is made up of 13 amino acids. Losses at the gene ends were 6 bases for V and 5 bases for J; bases not matched to a gene: 6. CDR1 and CDR2 (germline): MNHEY, SVGAGI. The CDR3 is CASSLQGRETQYF. In DNA, the CDR3 is TGTGCCAGCAGCCTACAGGGGCGGGAGACCCAGTACTTC.

The V call is TRBV5-6, the J call TRBJ2-7, with D hard to call. The V end was cut by 0 bases, the J end by 2 bases, with 9 bases between. This CDR3 contains 14 residues. Germline lookup yields CDR1 SGHDT and CDR2 YYEEEE. CDR3 nucleotides: TGTGCCAGCAGCTTGGGACGGACCGCCTACGAGCAGTACTTC. It is translated as CASSLGRTAYEQYF.

The CDR3 DNA reads as TGTGCCAGCAGTTTCACGGGAGATGAAACAGATACGCAGTATTTT. Translation: CASSFTGDETDTQYF. J is TRBJ2-3 and V is TRBV28; D possibly corresponds to TRBD2 (6 bases). Per the germline V gene, CDR1 is MDHEN and CDR2 is SYDVKM. The length of the CDR3 is 15 residues. V was clipped by 3 bases and J by 3 bases, with 13 bases between them.

The rearrangement links TRBV6-5 to TRBJ2-1, with D tentatively TRBD2 (5 bases). The ends were cut back, 8 bases at V and 8 bases at J, with 16 bases in the middle. In germline, CDR1 is MNHEY, CDR2 SVGAGI. CDR3 length equals 13 residues. CDR3 amino acids: CASSLTGADEQFF. The CDR3 DNA reads TGTGCCAGCTCGTTGACTGGAGCGGATGAGCAGTTCTTC.

This clone has a single count. The gene calls are TRBV19 and TRBJ2-7; the D call may be TRBD1 or TRBD2 (5 bases each). Trimming shortened V by 4 bases and J by 2 bases, and 15 bases separated the two germline ends. Germline loops: CDR1 LNHDA, CDR2 SQIVND (reference sequence). The CDR3 is 15 amino acids. The CDR3 here is CASSTLGEYPYEQYF. The CDR3 DNA reads as TGTGCCAGTAGTACCCTGGGGGAATACCCCTACGAGCAGTACTTC.

The chain carries TRBV9 and TRBJ1-5; 11 nucleotides line up with TRBD1. Trimming removed 3 bases from V and 0 bases from J; junction bases left unmatched: 2. Per the germline V gene, CDR1 is SGDLS and CDR2 is YYNGEE. The length of the CDR3 is 16 residues. CDR3 region: CASSAGQGDSNQPQHF. DNA of the CDR3: TGTGCCAGCAGCGCGGGACAGGGGGATAGCAATCAGCCCCAGCATTTT.

This sequence joins TRBV30 and TRBJ2-7, with TRBD2 matching 7 bases. V shed 1 base and J 5 bases; nucleotides not matched to a gene: 8. Germline assignment: CDR1 GTSNPN and CDR2 SVGIG (reference sequence). The CDR3 has 14 residues. CDR3 loop: CAWSAGAGVNEQYF. The CDR3 DNA reads TGTGCCTGGAGTGCCGGTGCGGGGGTCAACGAGCAGTACTTC.

This rearrangement joins TRBV5-1 to TRBJ2-7; 9 positions match TRBD2. The V gene end was trimmed by 3 bases and the J gene end by 6 bases; junction bases not matched to a gene: 4. CDR1 is SGHRS, CDR2 YFSETQ, per germline. This CDR3 is 13 amino acids long. The CDR3 sequence: CASSSGLAPEQYF. In DNA, the CDR3 is TGCGCCAGCAGCTCGGGACTAGCTCCCGAGCAGTACTTC. The variable domain in full, with the rest retrieved from reference TRBV5-1 and TRBJ2-7, is KAGVTQTPRYLIKTRGQQVTLSCSPISGHRSVSWYQQTPGQGLQFLFEYFSETQRNKGNFPGRFSGRQFSNSRSEMNVSTLELGDSALYLCASSSGLAPEQYFGPGTRLTVT.

This clone was observed a handful of times. The chain is built from TRBV5-6 and TRBJ2-7; D call uncertain. From germline, CDR1 is SGHDT and CDR2 YYEEEE. The CDR3 runs 13 residues. V dropped 0 bases and J dropped 4 bases, with 8 bases sitting between them. The CDR3 protein is CASSLADVYEQYF. Here the CDR3 DNA reads TGTGCCAGCAGCTTGGCTGACGTTTACGAGCAGTACTTC.

The J gene is TRBJ2-1, the V gene TRBV30; D gene uncertain. The CDR3 spans 13 residues. Germline CDR1 and CDR2: GTSNPN and SVGIG (reference sequence). Trimming cost V 2 bases and J 0 bases, with 5 bases left between them. The CDR3 protein is CAWSPYSYNEQFF. The CDR3 region has the DNA TGTGCCTGGAGTCCGTACTCCTACAATGAGCAGTTCTTC.

The rearrangement uses TRBV19 and TRBJ1-1; D gene unclear. The CDR3 has 12 residues. V was cut by 9 bases and J by 7 bases, with 15 bases left in between. Germline assignment: CDR1 LNHDA and CDR2 SQIVND (reference sequence). CDR3 coding DNA: TGTGCCAGCTCCGAGGGAGGAGGTGAAGCTTTCTTT. Translation: CASSEGGGEAFF.

This chain's CDR3 is CAWSGTGGYGYTF. CDR3 coding DNA: TGTGCCTGGAGTGGAACAGGAGGCTATGGCTACACCTTC. The chain is built from TRBV30 and TRBJ1-2; possibly TRBD1 for D (5 bases). With 1 base removed from V and 4 bases from J, the gap between germline ends came to 10 bases. The germline V gene encodes CDR1 GTSNPN and CDR2 SVGIG (reference sequence). CDR3 size: 13 residues.

This sequence joins TRBV5-1 and TRBJ2-3; unclear D gene. The CDR3 is 14 amino acids. CDR1 and CDR2 (germline): SGHRS, YFSETQ. V was cut by 0 bases and J by 2 bases, with 7 bases left in between. The CDR3 sequence: CASSLDGHTDTQYF. The CDR3 bases are TGCGCCAGCAGCTTGGACGGGCACACAGATACGCAGTATTTT. Based on the CDR3 plus reference TRBV5-1 and TRBJ2-3, the full variable domain is KAGVTQTPRYLIKTRGQQVTLSCSPISGHRSVSWYQQTPGQGLQFLFEYFSETQRNKGNFPGRFSGRQFSNSRSEMNVSTLELGDSALYLCASSLDGHTDTQYFGPGTRLTVL.

The rearrangement joins TRBV28 to TRBJ2-7; D unresolved. The CDR3 runs to 13 residues. V lost 5 bases and J 6 bases, leaving 14 bases between the germline ends. Germline V lookup: CDR1 MDHEN, CDR2 SYDVKM. CDR3 sequence (DNA): TGTGCCAGCAGTGCCCTGATAATCTCCGAGCAGTACTTC. Translating gives CASSALIISEQYF.

This clone was seen only once. The gene calls are TRBV6-6 and TRBJ2-1; 7 positions agree with TRBD2. Germline-derived CDR1 and CDR2 are MNHNY and SVGAGI (reference sequence). V lost 0 bases to trimming and J lost 4 bases; unmatched junction nucleotides: 6. CDR3 length: 16 amino acids. CDR3 region: CASSYSSLLAYNEQFF. The CDR3 DNA sequence: TGTGCCAGCAGTTACTCATCCTTACTAGCGTACAATGAGCAGTTCTTC.

V is TRBV30 and J is TRBJ2-3; D may be TRBD2 (5 bases). V lost 6 bases and J lost 4, with 11 bases in between. Germline V gives CDR1 GTSNPN, CDR2 SVGIG (reference sequence). The length of the CDR3 is 12 residues. The CDR3 DNA reads TGTGCCTGTGAGAGGGAGTCAGATACGCAGTATTTT. Translation gives CACERESDTQYF.

The rearrangement links TRBV27 to TRBJ1-6, with 8 positions matching TRBD1. The CDR3 is made up of 17 amino acids. Per germline, CDR1 MNHEY and CDR2 SMNVEV (reference sequence). Germline trimming cut 0 bases from V and 2 bases from J; bases unmatched to any gene: 3. CDR3 coding DNA: TGTGCCAGCAGTTTATCATACAGGGGGACCTATAATTCACCCCTCCACTTT. It is translated as CASSLSYRGTYNSPLHF.

V is TRBV29-1 and J is TRBJ2-1; D is ambiguous. Germline V lookup: CDR1 SQVTM, CDR2 ANQGSEA. The CDR3 extends over 16 amino acids. The ends were cut back, 2 bases at V and 2 bases at J, with 16 bases in the middle. CDR3 residues: CSVEPLNYRTYNEQFF. CDR3 nucleotide sequence: TGCAGCGTTGAACCTCTAAACTATAGAACCTACAATGAGCAGTTCTTC.

This rearrangement joins TRBV19 to TRBJ2-2, with D hard to call. In germline, CDR1 is LNHDA, CDR2 SQIVND (reference sequence). The germline V and J ends were trimmed by 4 bases and 6 bases, with 9 bases remaining between them. This CDR3 comprises 13 residues. CDR3 region: CASSNIWAGELFF. The CDR3 DNA is TGTGCCAGTAGTAACATTTGGGCCGGGGAGCTGTTTTTT.

This chain links TRBV28 with TRBJ2-7; D unclear. The length of the CDR3 is 15 residues. Trimming removed 7 bases at V and 0 bases at J, with 16 bases between. The germline V gene has CDR1 MDHEN and CDR2 SYDVKM. The CDR3 coding sequence is TGTGCCAGCACCCCTTATCCAGGTAGCTCCTACGAGCAGTACTTC. Translation gives CASTPYPGSSYEQYF.

V usage is TRBV19 and J usage is TRBJ1-1; possibly TRBD1 for D (6 bases). Germline assignment: CDR1 LNHDA and CDR2 SQIVND (reference sequence). The CDR3 runs 13 residues. V lost 3 bases and J 4 bases, leaving 9 bases between the germline ends. This CDR3 reads CASSITGSTEAFF. The CDR3 coding sequence is TGTGCCAGTAGTATTACAGGGAGCACTGAAGCTTTCTTT.

This chain uses TRBV19 with TRBJ2-6; no definite D call. The CDR3 runs to 13 residues. Trimming stripped 3 bases from V and 2 bases from J, with 2 bases between. Germline V gene data show CDR1 as LNHDA and CDR2 as SQIVND (reference sequence). CDR3 region: CASSIAGANVLTF. The DNA of the CDR3 is TGTGCCAGTAGTATTGCTGGGGCCAACGTCCTGACTTTC. The full variable domain, rest sourced from reference TRBV19 and TRBJ2-6, is DGGITQSPKYLFRKEGQNVTLSCEQNLNHDAMYWYRQDPGQGLRLIYYSQIVNDFQKGDIAEGYSVSREKKESFPLTVTSAQKNPTAFYLCASSIAGANVLTFGAGSRLTVL.

V and J are TRBV21-1 and TRBJ2-4; the table gives TRBD1 as D, unverified against the DNA. TRBV21-1 is noted as a pseudogene. The CDR3 runs to 16 residues. The chain's CDR3 is CASSKDGKQGANIQYF. The CDR3 region has the DNA TGTGCCAGCAGCAAAGACGGCAAACAGGGGGCAAACATTCAGTACTTC.

The chain has TRBV15 and TRBJ2-3; D unresolved. The V end was cut by 8 bases, the J end by 0 bases, with 12 bases between. The germline CDR1 and CDR2 sequences are LNHNV and YYDKDF (reference sequence). This CDR3 has 14 amino acids. The CDR3 DNA follows: TGTGCCACCGGTACCGGGTTTAGCACAGATACGCAGTATTTT. Translating gives CATGTGFSTDTQYF.

V gene TRBV4-1 combines with J gene TRBJ2-3; D call uncertain. CDR3 size: 14 residues. The ends were cut back, 1 base at V and 1 base at J, with 6 bases in the middle. CDR1 and CDR2 from the germline V gene are MGHRA and YSYEKL. The CDR3 sequence: CASSQVGGTDTQYF. The DNA for the CDR3 is TGCGCCAGCAGCCAAGTGGGCGGCACAGATACGCAGTATTTT.

The chain carries TRBV9 and TRBJ2-3, with no clear D. Trimming took 5 bases from V and 3 from J, leaving 10 bases between them. The CDR3 length is 13 residues. In germline, CDR1 is SGDLS, CDR2 YYNGEE. The CDR3 DNA sequence: TGTGCCAGCAGAGGTGAAGGGACAGATACGCAGTATTTT. Amino acid sequence: CASRGEGTDTQYF. Drawing the rest from reference TRBV9 and TRBJ2-3, the complete variable domain is DSGVTQTPKHLITATGQRVTLRCSPRSGDLSVYWYQQSLDQGLQFLIQYYNGEERAKGNILERFSAQQFPDLHSELNLSSLELGDSALYFCASRGEGTDTQYFGPGTRLTVL.